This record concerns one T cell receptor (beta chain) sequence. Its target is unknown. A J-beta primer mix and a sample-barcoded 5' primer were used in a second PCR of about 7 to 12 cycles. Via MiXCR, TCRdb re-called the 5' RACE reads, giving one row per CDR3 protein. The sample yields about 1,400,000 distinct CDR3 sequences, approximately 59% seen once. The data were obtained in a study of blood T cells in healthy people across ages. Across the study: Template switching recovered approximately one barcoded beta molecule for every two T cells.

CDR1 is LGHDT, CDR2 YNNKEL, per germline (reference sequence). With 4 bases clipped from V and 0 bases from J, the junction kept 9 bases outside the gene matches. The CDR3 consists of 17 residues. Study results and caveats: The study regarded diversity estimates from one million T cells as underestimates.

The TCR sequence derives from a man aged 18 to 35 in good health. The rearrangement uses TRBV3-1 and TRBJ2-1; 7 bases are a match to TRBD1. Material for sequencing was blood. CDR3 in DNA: TGTGCCAGCAGCCCTCACAGGACAGGCAGCTCCTACAATGAGCAGTTCTTC. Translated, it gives CASSPHRTGSSYNEQFF.